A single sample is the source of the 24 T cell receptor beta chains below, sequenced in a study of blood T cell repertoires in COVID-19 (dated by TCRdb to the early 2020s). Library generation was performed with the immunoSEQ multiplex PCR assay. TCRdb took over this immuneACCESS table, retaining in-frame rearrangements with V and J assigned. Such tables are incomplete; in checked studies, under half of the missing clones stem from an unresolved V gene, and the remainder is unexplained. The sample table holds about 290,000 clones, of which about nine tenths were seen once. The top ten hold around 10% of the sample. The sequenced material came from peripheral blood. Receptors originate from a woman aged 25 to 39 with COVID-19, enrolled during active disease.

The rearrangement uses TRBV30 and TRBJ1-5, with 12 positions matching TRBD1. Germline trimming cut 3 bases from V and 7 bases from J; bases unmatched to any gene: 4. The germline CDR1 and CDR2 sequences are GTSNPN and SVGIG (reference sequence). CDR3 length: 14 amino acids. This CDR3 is CAWSTGTGGQPQHF. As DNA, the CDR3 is TGTGCCTGGAGCACCGGGACAGGGGGCCAGCCCCAGCATTTT. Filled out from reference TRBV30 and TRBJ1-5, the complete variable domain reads SQTIHQWPATLVQPVGSPLSLECTVEGTSNPNLYWYRQAAGRGLQLLFYSVGIGQISSEVPQNLSASRPQDRQFILSSKKLLLSDSGFYLCAWSTGTGGQPQHFGDGTRLSIL.

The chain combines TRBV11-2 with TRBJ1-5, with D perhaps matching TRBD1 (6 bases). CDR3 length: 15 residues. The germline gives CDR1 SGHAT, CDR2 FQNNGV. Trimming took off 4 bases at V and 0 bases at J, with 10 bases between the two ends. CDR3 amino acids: CASSSGDISNQPQHF. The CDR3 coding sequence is TGTGCCAGCAGCTCCGGGGACATTAGCAATCAGCCCCAGCATTTT.

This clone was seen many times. CDR3 sequence reads: CASSPTLAYGYTF. The CDR3 coding sequence is TGTGCCAGCAGTCCTACATTAGCCTATGGCTACACCTTC. The chain employs TRBV27 and TRBJ1-2; D unresolved. The CDR3 runs to 13 residues. The V end was cut by 5 bases, the J end by 4 bases, with 11 bases between. CDR1 and CDR2 (germline): MNHEY, SMNVEV (reference sequence).

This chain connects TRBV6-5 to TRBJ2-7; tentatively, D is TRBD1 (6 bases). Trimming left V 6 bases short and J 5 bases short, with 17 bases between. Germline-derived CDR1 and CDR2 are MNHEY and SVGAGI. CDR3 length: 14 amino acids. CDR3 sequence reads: CASSHPGQGNEQYF. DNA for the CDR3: TGTGCCAGCAGCCACCCGGGACAAGGGAACGAGCAGTACTTC.

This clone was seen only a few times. In DNA, the CDR3 is TGTGCCAGCAGATGGACAGCCATGAACACTGAAGCTTTCTTT. This encodes CASRWTAMNTEAFF. J is TRBJ1-1 and V is TRBV6-5, with a possible D match to TRBD1 (6 bases). Germline loops: CDR1 MNHEY, CDR2 SVGAGI. The CDR3 totals 14 residues. Trimming left V 6 bases short and J 0 bases short, with 11 bases between.

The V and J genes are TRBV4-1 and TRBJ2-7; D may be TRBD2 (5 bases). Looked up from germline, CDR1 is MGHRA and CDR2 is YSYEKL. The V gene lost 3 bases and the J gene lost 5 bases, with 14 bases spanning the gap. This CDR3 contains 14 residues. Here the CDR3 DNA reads TGCGCCAGCAGCCACGCACCAGGAGGAAACGAGCAGTACTTC. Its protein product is CASSHAPGGNEQYF.

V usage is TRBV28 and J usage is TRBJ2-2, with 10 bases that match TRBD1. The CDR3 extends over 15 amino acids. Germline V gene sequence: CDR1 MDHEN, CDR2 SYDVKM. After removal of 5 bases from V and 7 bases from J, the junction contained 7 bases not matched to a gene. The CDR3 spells CASSTGTGVFGELFF. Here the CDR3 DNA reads TGTGCCAGCAGTACCGGGACAGGGGTCTTCGGGGAGCTGTTTTTT.

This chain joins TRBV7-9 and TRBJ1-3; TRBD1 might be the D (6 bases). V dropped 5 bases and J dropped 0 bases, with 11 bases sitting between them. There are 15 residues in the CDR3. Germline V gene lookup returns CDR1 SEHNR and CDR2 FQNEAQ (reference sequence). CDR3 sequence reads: CASSPGQSSGNTIYF. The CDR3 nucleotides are TGTGCCAGCAGCCCCGGACAGAGCTCTGGAAACACCATATATTTT.

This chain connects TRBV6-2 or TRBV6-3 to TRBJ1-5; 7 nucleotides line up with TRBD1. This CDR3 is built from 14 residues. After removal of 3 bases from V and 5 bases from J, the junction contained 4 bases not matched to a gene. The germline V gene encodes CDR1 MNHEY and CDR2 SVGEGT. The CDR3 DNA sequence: TGTGCCAGCAGTTATCTGACAGGGTATCAGCCCCAGCATTTT. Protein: CASSYLTGYQPQHF.

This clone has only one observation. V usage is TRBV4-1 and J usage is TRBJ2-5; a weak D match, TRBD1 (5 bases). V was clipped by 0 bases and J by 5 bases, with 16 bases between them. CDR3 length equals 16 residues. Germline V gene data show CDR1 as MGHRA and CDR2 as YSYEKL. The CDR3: CASSQDLLRGWETQYF. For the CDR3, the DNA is TGCGCCAGCAGCCAAGATCTCCTAAGGGGTTGGGAGACCCAGTACTTC.

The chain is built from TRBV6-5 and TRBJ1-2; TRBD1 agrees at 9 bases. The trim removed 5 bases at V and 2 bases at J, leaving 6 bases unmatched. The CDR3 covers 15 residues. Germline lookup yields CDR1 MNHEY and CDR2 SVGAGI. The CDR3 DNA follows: TGTGCCAGCAGTCCCCGACAGGGGGGGAACTATGGCTACACCTTC. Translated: CASSPRQGGNYGYTF.

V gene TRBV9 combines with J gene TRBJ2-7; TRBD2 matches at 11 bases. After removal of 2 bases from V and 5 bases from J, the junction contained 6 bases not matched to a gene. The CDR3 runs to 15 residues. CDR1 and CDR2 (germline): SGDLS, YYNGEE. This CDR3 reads CASSVLAGGADEQYF. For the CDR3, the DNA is TGTGCCAGCAGCGTCCTAGCGGGGGGAGCGGACGAGCAGTACTTC.

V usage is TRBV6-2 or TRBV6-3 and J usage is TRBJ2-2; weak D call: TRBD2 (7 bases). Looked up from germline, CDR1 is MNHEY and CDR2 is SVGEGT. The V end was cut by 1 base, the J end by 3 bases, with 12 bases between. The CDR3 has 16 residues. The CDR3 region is CASSYFAGADTGELFF. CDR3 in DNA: TGTGCCAGCAGTTACTTTGCGGGGGCGGACACCGGGGAGCTGTTTTTT.

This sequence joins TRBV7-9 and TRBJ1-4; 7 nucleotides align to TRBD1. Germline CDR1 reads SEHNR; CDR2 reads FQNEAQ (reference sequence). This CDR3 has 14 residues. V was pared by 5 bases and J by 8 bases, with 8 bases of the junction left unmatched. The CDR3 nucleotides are TGTGCCAGCAGCCAAACAGGGGAGCTCGAAAAACTGTTTTTT. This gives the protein CASSQTGELEKLFF.

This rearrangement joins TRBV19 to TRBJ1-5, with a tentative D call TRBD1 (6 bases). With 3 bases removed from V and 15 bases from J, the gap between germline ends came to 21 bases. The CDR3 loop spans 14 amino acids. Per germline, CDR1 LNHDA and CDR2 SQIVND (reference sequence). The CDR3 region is CASSIQGGDVGRHF. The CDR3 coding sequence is TGTGCCAGTAGTATTCAAGGGGGGGACGTTGGGCGGCATTTT.

The CDR3 coding sequence is TGCAGCGTTAAGGGACTAGCCGTCGGGACCCAGTACTTC. Its protein is CSVKGLAVGTQYF. V usage is TRBV29-1 and J usage is TRBJ2-5, with 9 bases fitting TRBD2. The CDR3 totals 13 residues. Trimming took 5 bases from V and 7 from J; bases not matched to a gene: 8. The germline CDR1 and CDR2 sequences are SQVTM and ANQGSEA. The full variable domain, rest sourced from reference TRBV29-1 and TRBJ2-5, is SAVISQKPSRDICQRGTSLTIQCQVDSQVTMMFWYRQQPGQSLTLIATANQGSEATYESGFVIDKFPISRPNLTFSTLTVSNMSPEDSSIYLCSVKGLAVGTQYFGPGTRLLVL.

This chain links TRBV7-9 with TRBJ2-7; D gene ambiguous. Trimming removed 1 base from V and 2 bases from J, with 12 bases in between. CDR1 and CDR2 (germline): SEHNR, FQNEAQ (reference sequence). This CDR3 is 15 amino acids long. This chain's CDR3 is CASSLGRSVTYEQYF. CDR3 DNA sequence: TGTGCCAGCAGCTTAGGCAGGTCGGTAACCTACGAGCAGTACTTC.

DNA for the CDR3: TGCGCCAGCAGCCAAGACGACAGGGGTCACTCCTACGAGCAGTACTTC. This gives the protein CASSQDDRGHSYEQYF. The chain joins TRBV4-1 to TRBJ2-7, with 8 bases lining up with TRBD1. V trimming: 0 bases; J trimming: 0 bases; junction bases outside the gene matches: 4. CDR1 is MGHRA, CDR2 YSYEKL, per germline. The CDR3 length is 16 residues.

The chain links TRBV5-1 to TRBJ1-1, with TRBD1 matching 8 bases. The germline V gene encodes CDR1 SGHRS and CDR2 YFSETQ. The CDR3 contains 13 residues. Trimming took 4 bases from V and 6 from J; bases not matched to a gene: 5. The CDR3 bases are TGCGCCAGCAGCGCACAGGGGGTTGCTGAAGCTTTCTTT. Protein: CASSAQGVAEAFF. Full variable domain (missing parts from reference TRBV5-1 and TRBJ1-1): KAGVTQTPRYLIKTRGQQVTLSCSPISGHRSVSWYQQTPGQGLQFLFEYFSETQRNKGNFPGRFSGRQFSNSRSEMNVSTLELGDSALYLCASSAQGVAEAFFGQGTRLTVV.

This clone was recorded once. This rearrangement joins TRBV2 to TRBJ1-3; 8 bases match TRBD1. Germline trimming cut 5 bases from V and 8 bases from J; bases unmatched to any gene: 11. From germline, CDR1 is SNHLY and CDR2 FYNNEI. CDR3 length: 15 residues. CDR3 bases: TGTGCCAGCAGTCAGTTCCCAACAGGGGGGGACACCATATATTTT. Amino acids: CASSQFPTGGDTIYF.

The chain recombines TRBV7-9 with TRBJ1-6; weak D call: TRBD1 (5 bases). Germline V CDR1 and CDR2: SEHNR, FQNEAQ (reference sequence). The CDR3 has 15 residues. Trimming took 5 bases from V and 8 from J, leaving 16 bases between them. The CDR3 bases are TGTGCCAGCAGCCGCCCCGGGGGGTCCCATTCACCCCTCCACTTT. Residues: CASSRPGGSHSPLHF.

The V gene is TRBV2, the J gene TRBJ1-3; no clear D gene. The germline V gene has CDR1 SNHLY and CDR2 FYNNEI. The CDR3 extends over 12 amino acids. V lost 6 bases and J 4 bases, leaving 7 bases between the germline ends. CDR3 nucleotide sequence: TGTGCCAGCAGCCCTCCGGGAAACACCATATATTTT. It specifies CASSPPGNTIYF.

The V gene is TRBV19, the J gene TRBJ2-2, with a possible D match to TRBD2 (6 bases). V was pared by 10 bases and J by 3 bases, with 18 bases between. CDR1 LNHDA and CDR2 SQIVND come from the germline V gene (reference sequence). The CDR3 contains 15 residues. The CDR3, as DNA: TGTGCCACCCCGAAGTGGGGGGTCTACACCGGGGAGCTGTTTTTT. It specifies CATPKWGVYTGELFF.

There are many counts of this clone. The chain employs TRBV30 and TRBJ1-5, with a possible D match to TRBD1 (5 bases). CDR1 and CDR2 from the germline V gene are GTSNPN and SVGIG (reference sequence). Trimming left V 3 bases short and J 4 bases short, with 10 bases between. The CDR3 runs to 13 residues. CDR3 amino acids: CAWRPGVNQPQHF. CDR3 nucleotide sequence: TGTGCCTGGAGACCGGGGGTAAATCAGCCCCAGCATTTT.